This T cell receptor beta chain was documented in a study of blood T cell repertoires in COVID-19. Overall study: PBMCs, B-cell-depleted T cells, or T cells provided the cDNA or gDNA that made up the material.

Original methodology: Estimation of nucleated cell counts was performed using reference gene primer amplification. Libraries were prepared by immunoSEQ multiplex PCR; TCRdb keeps only in-frame clonotypes and omits some of them. The D gene and trimming were derived from the DNA, and the V and J assignments and clone size from that table. Altogether hundreds of thousands of clones are present, 90% being singletons, with the ten largest covering approximately 4%. Germline assignment: CDR1 SEHNR and CDR2 FQNEAQ (reference sequence). V shed 6 bases and J 1 base; nucleotides not matched to a gene: 4. CDR3 length: 15 amino acids. Membership in each cohort depended on participant-reported clinical history.

The sequenced sample consisted of PBMCs or T cells enriched from blood (not recorded which). The V and J genes are TRBV7-9 and TRBJ2-7; 12 bases line up with TRBD2. This receptor was identified in a woman aged 18 to 35 with acute COVID-19. The CDR3 region has the DNA TGTGCCAGCAGATACGGGACTAGCGGGTCCTACGAGCAGTACTTC. Translating it yields CASRYGTSGSYEQYF.